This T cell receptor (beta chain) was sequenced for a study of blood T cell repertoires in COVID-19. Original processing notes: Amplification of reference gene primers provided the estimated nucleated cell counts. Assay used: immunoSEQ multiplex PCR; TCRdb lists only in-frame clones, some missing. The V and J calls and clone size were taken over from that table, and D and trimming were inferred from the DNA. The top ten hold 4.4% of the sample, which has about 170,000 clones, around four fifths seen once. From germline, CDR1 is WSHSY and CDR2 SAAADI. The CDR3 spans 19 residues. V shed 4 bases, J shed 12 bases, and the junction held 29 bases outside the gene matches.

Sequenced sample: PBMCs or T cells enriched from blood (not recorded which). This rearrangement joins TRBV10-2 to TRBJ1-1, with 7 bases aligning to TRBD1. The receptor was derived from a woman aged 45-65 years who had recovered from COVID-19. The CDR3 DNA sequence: TGCGCCAGCAGTGCTCAGGGGGATATGCTAATTGCGCAACTCGTTAGTCCTTTCTTT. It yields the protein CASSAQGDMLIAQLVSPFF.